This is a list of T cell receptor beta chains from one sample in a study of monozygotic twins with inflammatory bowel disease. No DNA is given; TCRdb re-called the 5' RACE reads and lists each CDR3 protein once. Its clone listing holds some 440,000 distinct CDR3 sequences. The material sequenced was blood. The receptors were sampled from a human donor with ulcerative colitis or Crohn's disease, or a healthy co-twin of an affected twin (not recorded which). Each CDR3 is given with its conserved first and last residue.

j_call,v_call,cdr3_aa
TRBJ2-1,TRBV21-1,CASRPGLAGFGGNEQFF
TRBJ2-7,TRBV29-1,CSVERLAGAIYEQYF
TRBJ2-7,TRBV5-5,CASSLLIPGQGRGEQYF
TRBJ2-3,TRBV3-1,CASSQRDPNTDTQYF
TRBJ1-1,TRBV12-3/TRBV12-4,CASNSVRGSEAFF
TRBJ1-5,TRBV12-3/TRBV12-4,CASSLVGQLRQPQHF
TRBJ1-1,TRBV20-1,CSARGGQGLMNTEAFF
TRBJ2-1,TRBV6-2/TRBV6-3,CASSYREGEGTYNEQFF
TRBJ2-7,TRBV20-1,CSLEAGRAYEQYF
TRBJ1-4,TRBV27,CASSGTGEEKLFF
TRBJ2-7,TRBV5-6,CASSLEGVPPYEQYF
TRBJ1-1,TRBV2,CATRRGAGNTEAFF
TRBJ1-1,TRBV7-9,CASSLWRTEAFF
TRBJ2-1,TRBV28,CASSLGGGAFYNEQFF
TRBJ2-2,TRBV7-2,CASSLARTGNTGELFF
TRBJ2-3,TRBV28,CASLAGHPSTDTQYF
TRBJ1-1,TRBV29-1,CSVEGRMNTEAFF
TRBJ2-2,TRBV7-3,CASSFPTSGVRRTGELFF
TRBJ1-1,TRBV10-3,CAISEGWQRNTEAFF
TRBJ2-3,TRBV7-2,CASSLLRGGANADTQYF
TRBJ1-4,TRBV20-1,CSARDGAPGVGISEKLFF
TRBJ2-6,TRBV29-1,CSVGSGANVLTF
TRBJ2-3,TRBV19,CASSMTSGGLDTQYF
TRBJ2-7,TRBV12-3/TRBV12-4,CASSSWDEQYF